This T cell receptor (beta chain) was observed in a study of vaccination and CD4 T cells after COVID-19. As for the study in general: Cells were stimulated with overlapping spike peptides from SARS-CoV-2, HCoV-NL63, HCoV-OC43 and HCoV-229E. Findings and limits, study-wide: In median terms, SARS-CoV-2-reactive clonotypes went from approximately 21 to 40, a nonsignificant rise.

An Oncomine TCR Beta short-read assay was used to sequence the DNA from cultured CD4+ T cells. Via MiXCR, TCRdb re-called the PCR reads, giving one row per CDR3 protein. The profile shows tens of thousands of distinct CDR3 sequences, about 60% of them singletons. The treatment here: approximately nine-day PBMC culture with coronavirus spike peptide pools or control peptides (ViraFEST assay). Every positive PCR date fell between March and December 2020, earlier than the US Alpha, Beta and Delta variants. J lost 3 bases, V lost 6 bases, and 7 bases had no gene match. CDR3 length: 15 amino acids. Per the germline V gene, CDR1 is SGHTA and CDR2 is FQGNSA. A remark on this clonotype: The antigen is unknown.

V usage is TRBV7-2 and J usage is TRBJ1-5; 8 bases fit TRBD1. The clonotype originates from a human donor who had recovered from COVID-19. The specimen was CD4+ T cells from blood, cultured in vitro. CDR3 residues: CASSSTGVSNQPQHF. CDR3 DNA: TGTGCCAGCAGTTCGACAGGGGTCTCCAATCAGCCCCAGCATTTT. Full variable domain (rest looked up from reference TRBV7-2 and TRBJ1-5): GAGVSQSPSNKVTEKGKDVELRCDPISGHTALYWYRQSLGQGLEFLIYFQGNSAPDKSGLPSDRFSAERTGGSVSTLTIQRTQQEDSAVYLCASSSTGVSNQPQHFGDGTRLSIL.